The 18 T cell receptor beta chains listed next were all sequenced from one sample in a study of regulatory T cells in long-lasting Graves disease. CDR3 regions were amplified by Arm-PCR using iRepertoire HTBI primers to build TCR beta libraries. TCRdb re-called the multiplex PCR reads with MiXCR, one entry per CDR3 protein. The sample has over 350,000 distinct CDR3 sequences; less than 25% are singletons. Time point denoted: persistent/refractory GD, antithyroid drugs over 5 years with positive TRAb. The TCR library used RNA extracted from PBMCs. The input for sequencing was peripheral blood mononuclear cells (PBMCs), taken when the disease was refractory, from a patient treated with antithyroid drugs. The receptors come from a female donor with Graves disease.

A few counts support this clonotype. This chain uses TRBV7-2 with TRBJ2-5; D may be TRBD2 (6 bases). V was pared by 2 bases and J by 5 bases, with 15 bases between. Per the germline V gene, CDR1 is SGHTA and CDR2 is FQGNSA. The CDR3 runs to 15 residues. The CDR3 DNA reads TGTGCCAGCAGCTTAACTGGGGGGTTGGGGGAGACCCAGTACTTC. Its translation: CASSLTGGLGETQYF.

The CDR3 nucleotides read TGTGCCAGCAGTCCAAACAGGGGCTCTGGGGCCAACGTCCTGACTTTC. As protein: CASSPNRGSGANVLTF. The genes are TRBV25-1 and TRBJ2-6, with 7 nucleotides matching TRBD1. Trimming cost V 5 bases and J 0 bases; bases outside gene matches: 4. Germline V gene sequence: CDR1 MGHDK, CDR2 SYGVNS. The CDR3 totals 16 residues.

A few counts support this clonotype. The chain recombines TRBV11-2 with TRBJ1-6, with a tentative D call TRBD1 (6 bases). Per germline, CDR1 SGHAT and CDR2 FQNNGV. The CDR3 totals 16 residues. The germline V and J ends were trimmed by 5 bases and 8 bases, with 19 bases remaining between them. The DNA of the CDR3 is TGTGCCAGCAGCCCGCTCCCACAGGGTCTACATTCACCCCTCCACTTT. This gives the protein CASSPLPQGLHSPLHF. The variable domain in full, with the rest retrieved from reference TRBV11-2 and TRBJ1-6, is EAGVAQSPRYKIIEKRQSVAFWCNPISGHATLYWYQQILGQGPKLLIQFQNNGVVDDSQLPKDRFSAERLKGVDSTLKIQPAKLEDSAVYLCASSPLPQGLHSPLHFGNGTRLTVT.

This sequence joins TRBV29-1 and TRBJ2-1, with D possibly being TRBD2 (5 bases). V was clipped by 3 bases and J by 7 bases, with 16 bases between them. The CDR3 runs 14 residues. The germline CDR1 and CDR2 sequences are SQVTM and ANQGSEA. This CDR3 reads CSVEDSPGLNEQFF. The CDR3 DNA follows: TGCAGCGTTGAGGACTCGCCGGGGTTAAATGAGCAGTTCTTC.

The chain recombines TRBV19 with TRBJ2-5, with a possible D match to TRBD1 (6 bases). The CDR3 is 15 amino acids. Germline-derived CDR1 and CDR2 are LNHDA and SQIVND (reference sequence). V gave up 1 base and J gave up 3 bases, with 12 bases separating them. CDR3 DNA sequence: TGTGCCAGTAGTATAGGCCAGGACAGAAAAGAGACCCAGTACTTC. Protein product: CASSIGQDRKETQYF.

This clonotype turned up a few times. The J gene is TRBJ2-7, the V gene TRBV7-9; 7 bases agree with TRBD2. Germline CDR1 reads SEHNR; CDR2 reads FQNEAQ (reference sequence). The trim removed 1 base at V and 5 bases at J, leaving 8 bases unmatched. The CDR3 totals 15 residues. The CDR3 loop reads CASSLVTGGIDEQYF. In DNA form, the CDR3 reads TGTGCCAGCAGCTTAGTCACGGGAGGTATCGACGAGCAGTACTTC.

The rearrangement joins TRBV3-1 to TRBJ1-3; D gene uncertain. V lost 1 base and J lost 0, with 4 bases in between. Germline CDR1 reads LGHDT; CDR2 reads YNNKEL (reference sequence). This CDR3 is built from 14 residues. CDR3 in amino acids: CASSQGLSGNTIYF. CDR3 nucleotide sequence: TGTGCCAGCAGCCAAGGACTCTCTGGAAACACCATATATTTT.

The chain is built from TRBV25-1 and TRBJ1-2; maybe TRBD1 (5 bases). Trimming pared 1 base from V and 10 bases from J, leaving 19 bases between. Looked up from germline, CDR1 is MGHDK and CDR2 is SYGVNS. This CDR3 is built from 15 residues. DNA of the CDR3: TGTGCCAGCAGTGAATGGGGCGGGACCCTCGAGAACTACACCTTC. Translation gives CASSEWGGTLENYTF.

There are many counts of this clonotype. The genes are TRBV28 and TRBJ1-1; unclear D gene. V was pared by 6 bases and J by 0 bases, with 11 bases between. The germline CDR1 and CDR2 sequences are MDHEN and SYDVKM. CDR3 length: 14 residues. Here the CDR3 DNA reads TGTGCCAGCAGCTCTCTAGATATGAACACTGAAGCTTTCTTT. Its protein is CASSSLDMNTEAFF.

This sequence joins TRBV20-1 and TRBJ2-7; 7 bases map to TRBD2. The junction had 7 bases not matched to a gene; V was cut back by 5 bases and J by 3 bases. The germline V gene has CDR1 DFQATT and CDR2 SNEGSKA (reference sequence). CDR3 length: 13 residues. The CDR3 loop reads CSAPIPGGYEQYF. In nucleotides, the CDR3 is TGCAGTGCTCCAATACCGGGAGGCTACGAGCAGTACTTC.

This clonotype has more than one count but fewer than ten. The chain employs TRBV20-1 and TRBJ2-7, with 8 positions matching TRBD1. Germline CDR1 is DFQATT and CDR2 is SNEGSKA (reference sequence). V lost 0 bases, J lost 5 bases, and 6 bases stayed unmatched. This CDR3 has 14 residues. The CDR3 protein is CSARDRQGIHEQYF. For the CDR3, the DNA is TGCAGTGCTAGAGATCGACAGGGGATCCACGAGCAGTACTTC.

The CDR3 here is CASSIRATGISPQHF. The CDR3 DNA reads as TGTGCCAGTAGTATCCGGGCCACAGGAATATCGCCCCAGCATTTT. This chain joins TRBV19 and TRBJ1-5, with a possible D match to TRBD1 (5 bases). The V and J ends lost 3 bases and 9 bases respectively, with 18 bases between them. The CDR3 sequence is 15 residues long. CDR1 and CDR2 from the germline V gene are LNHDA and SQIVND (reference sequence).

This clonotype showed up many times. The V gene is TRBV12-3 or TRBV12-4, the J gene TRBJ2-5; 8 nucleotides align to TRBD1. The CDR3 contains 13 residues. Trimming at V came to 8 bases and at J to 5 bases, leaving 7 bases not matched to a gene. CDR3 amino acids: CASLAGGEETQYF. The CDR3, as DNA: TGTGCCAGCCTCGCAGGGGGCGAGGAGACCCAGTACTTC.

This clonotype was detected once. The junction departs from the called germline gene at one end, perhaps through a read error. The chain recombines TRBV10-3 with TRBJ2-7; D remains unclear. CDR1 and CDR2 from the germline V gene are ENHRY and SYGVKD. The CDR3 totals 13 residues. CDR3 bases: TGTACCATCACTAATTCCGGGTCCTACGAGCAGTACTTC. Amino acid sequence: CTITNSGSYEQYF.

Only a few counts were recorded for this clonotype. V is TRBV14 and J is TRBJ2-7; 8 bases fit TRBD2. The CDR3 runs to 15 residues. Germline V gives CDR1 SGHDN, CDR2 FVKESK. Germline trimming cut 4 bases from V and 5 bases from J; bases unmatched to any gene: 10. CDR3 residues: CASSPKVGGRNEQYF. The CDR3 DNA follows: TGTGCCAGCAGCCCCAAGGTTGGCGGGAGGAACGAGCAGTACTTC.

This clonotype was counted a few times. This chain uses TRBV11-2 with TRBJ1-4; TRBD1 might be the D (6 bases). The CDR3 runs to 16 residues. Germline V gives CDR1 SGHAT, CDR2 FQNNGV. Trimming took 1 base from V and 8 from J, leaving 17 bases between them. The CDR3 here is CASSLGRGARSEKLFF. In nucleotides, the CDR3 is TGTGCCAGCAGCTTAGGGCGGGGGGCGCGGAGCGAAAAACTGTTTTTT. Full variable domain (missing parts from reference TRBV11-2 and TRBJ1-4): EAGVAQSPRYKIIEKRQSVAFWCNPISGHATLYWYQQILGQGPKLLIQFQNNGVVDDSQLPKDRFSAERLKGVDSTLKIQPAKLEDSAVYLCASSLGRGARSEKLFFGSGTQLSVL.

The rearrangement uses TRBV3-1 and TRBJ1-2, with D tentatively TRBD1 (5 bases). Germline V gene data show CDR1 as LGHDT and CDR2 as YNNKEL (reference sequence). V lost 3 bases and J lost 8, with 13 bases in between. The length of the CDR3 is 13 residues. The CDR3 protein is CASSQGPPSGYTF. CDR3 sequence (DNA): TGTGCCAGCAGCCAGGGGCCGCCGTCGGGCTACACCTTC.

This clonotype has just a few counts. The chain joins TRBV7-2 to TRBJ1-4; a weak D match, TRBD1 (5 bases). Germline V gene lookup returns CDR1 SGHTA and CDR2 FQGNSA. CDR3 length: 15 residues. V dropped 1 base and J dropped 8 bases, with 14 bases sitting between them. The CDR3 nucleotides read TGTGCCAGCAGCTTAGGGGGGGTCAGATCAGAAAAACTGTTTTTT. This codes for CASSLGGVRSEKLFF. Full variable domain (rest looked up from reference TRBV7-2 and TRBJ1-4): GAGVSQSPSNKVTEKGKDVELRCDPISGHTALYWYRQSLGQGLEFLIYFQGNSAPDKSGLPSDRFSAERTGGSVSTLTIQRTQQEDSAVYLCASSLGGVRSEKLFFGSGTQLSVL.